This T cell receptor beta chain was identified during a study of circulating CD8 cells and anti-PD-1 response in melanoma. General observations from the study: TIGIT repertoires were least diverse, DNEG repertoires most diverse. Clonotype sharing was highest between DPOS and TIGIT subsets. The cohort mixed treatment-naive and previously treated patients.

Using about 15 ng of total RNA, TCR libraries were made with the QIAseq Immune Repertoire TCR panel. TCRdb reprocessed the reads via MiXCR and lists one record per CDR3 protein. The sample holds approximately 800 distinct CDR3 sequences, around 7.2% seen once. Sorting of live CD3+CD8+TCRalphabeta+ cells by PD-1 and/or TIGIT gave four subsets. Trimming removed 2 bases from V and 4 bases from J; junction bases left unmatched: 9. The germline gives CDR1 SGHDN, CDR2 FVKESK. This CDR3 spans 17 amino acids. Worth noting for this clonotype: As yet, its antigen is unknown. The missing conserved phenylalanine or tryptophan at the end of this CDR3 makes a read error likely.

This material consisted of CD8+ T cells from PBMCs, taken at baseline or after one month of anti-PD-1 therapy (not recorded which). The sequence came from a human donor with melanoma. The J gene is TRBJ2-1, the V gene TRBV14; TRBD2 aligns across 9 bases. In DNA, the CDR3 is TGTGCCAGCAGCCAACTGTTTCTAGCGGGGCCGTACAATGAGCAGTTCCCC. Protein: CASSQLFLAGPYNEQFP.